The rows below give T cell receptor beta chains drawn from one sample of a study of post-analysis software for immune sequencing data. MiXCR, applied by TCRdb to the PCR reads, yields one record per CDR3 protein. The sample has about 540,000 distinct CDR3 sequences, under 40% seen once. Material: blood. The receptors come from a girl aged 2-17 years with multiple sclerosis. Both conserved end residues are part of each CDR3. Each record gives: J gene, V gene, D gene, clone size, CDR3 protein, CDR3 DNA. The D gene is left open where the match is weak. For some rows the clone size is stated as once, few or many, or as a class when expanded; others skip it.

J: TRBJ2-3; V: TRBV20-1; D: NA; size: NA; CDR3: CSVKGPPDTQYF; DNA: TGCAGTGTAAAGGGGCCGCCAGATACGCAGTATTTT
J: TRBJ2-5; V: TRBV7-2; D: TRBD2; size: NA; CDR3: CASSPILLAGGQETQYF; DNA: TGTGCCAGCAGCCCGATCCTACTAGCGGGGGGGCAAGAGACCCAGTACTTC
J: TRBJ1-2; V: TRBV4-1; D: NA; size: NA; CDR3: CASSQGASPNYGYTF; DNA: TGCGCCAGCAGCCAAGGGGCCAGTCCTAACTATGGCTACACCTTC
J: TRBJ2-1; V: TRBV20-1; D: TRBD2; size: NA; CDR3: CSARDRLAGGNDEQVF; DNA: TGCAGTGCTAGAGATAGGCTAGCGGGGGGTAACGATGAGCAGGTCTTC
J: TRBJ2-3; V: TRBV5-1; D: NA; size: few; CDR3: CASSYTSPSGDTQYF; DNA: TGCGCCAGCAGCTACACTAGCCCCTCGGGCGATACGCAGTATTTT
J: TRBJ1-4; V: TRBV7-9; D: NA; size: few; CDR3: CASSLDQGKSEKLFF; DNA: TGTGCCAGCAGCTTAGACCAGGGGAAAAGTGAAAAACTGTTTTTT
J: TRBJ2-5; V: TRBV6-5; D: NA; size: few; CDR3: CASSSGTLVQETQYF; DNA: TGTGCCAGCAGCTCCGGGACGCTGGTTCAAGAGACCCAGTACTTC
J: TRBJ2-5; V: TRBV15; D: NA; size: NA; CDR3: CATSRDRVRQETQYF; DNA: TGTGCCACCAGCAGAGATCGGGTGAGGCAAGAGACCCAGTACTTC
J: TRBJ2-7; V: TRBV7-9; D: TRBD1; size: NA; CDR3: CASSLVGTGFYEQYF; DNA: TGTGCCAGCAGCTTAGTCGGGACAGGGTTCTACGAGCAGTACTTC
J: TRBJ2-3; V: TRBV6-5; D: NA; size: few; CDR3: CASSYSGPPEHTQYF; DNA: TGTGCCAGCAGTTACTCAGGGCCCCCGGAACATACGCAGTATTTT
J: TRBJ1-2; V: TRBV6-5; D: TRBD1; size: many; CDR3: CASSQDRDGYTF; DNA: TGTGCCAGCAGCCAGGACAGGGATGGCTACACCTTC
J: TRBJ2-7; V: TRBV20-1; D: TRBD2; size: NA; CDR3: CSASRTSGGSYYEQYF; DNA: TGCAGTGCTAGTCGGACTAGCGGGGGTTCGTACTACGAGCAGTACTTC
J: TRBJ2-5; V: TRBV7-2; D: NA; size: few; CDR3: CASSSRLGGAGETQYF; DNA: TGTGCCAGCAGTTCGAGGCTTGGGGGGGCCGGGGAGACCCAGTACTTC
J: TRBJ2-4; V: TRBV7-9; D: TRBD2; size: NA; CDR3: CASSSGGSTDKNIQYF; DNA: TGTGCCAGCAGCTCTGGCGGGAGCACAGACAAAAACATTCAGTACTTC
J: TRBJ1-5; V: TRBV25-1; D: NA; size: few; CDR3: CASYQPQHF; DNA: TGTGCCAGCTATCAGCCCCAGCATTTT
J: TRBJ1-4; V: TRBV11-2; D: NA; size: NA; CDR3: CATRPTDGGLNEKLFF; DNA: TGTGCCACCCGACCGACAGACGGAGGACTCAATGAAAAACTGTTTTTT
J: TRBJ2-1; V: TRBV29-1; D: NA; size: many; CDR3: CSVEGDEQFF; DNA: TGCAGCGTTGAAGGGGATGAGCAGTTCTTC
J: TRBJ2-6; V: TRBV5-6; D: NA; size: NA; CDR3: CASSPVSSGANVLTF; DNA: TGTGCCAGCAGCCCCGTTAGCTCTGGGGCCAACGTCCTGACTTTC
J: TRBJ2-5; V: TRBV5-1; D: NA; size: few; CDR3: CASSPARVDQETQYF; DNA: TGCGCCAGCAGTCCAGCGAGAGTTGATCAAGAGACCCAGTACTTC
J: TRBJ2-7; V: TRBV7-3; D: NA; size: few; CDR3: CASSLTGRGLYEQYF; DNA: TGTGCCAGCAGCTTAACGGGTCGGGGGCTGTACGAGCAGTACTTC
J: TRBJ2-1; V: TRBV19; D: TRBD1; size: NA; CDR3: CASSITGQGLNEQFF; DNA: TGTGCCAGTAGTATAACGGGACAGGGACTCAATGAGCAGTTCTTC
J: TRBJ2-1; V: TRBV7-3; D: TRBD2; size: NA; CDR3: CASSLGGGAGEQFF; DNA: TGTGCCAGCAGTTTAGGCGGGGGGGCTGGTGAGCAGTTCTTC
J: TRBJ2-3; V: TRBV29-1; D: NA; size: few; CDR3: CSVDLSRADTQYF; DNA: TGCAGCGTTGATCTATCCAGAGCAGATACGCAGTATTTT
J: TRBJ1-2; V: TRBV20-1; D: NA; size: NA; CDR3: CSAPPRTF; DNA: TGCAGTGCTCCGCCGAGGACCTTC
J: TRBJ2-7; V: TRBV5-1; D: NA; size: many; CDR3: CASSFNQGSEQYF; DNA: TGCGCCAGCAGCTTCAACCAGGGAAGCGAGCAGTACTTC
J: TRBJ1-3; V: TRBV6-2/TRBV6-3; D: TRBD1; size: NA; CDR3: CASSWGQTISGNTIYF; DNA: TGTGCCAGCAGTTGGGGACAGACTATCTCTGGAAACACCATATATTTT
J: TRBJ2-5; V: TRBV14; D: TRBD2; size: NA; CDR3: CASSQGPALAAYF; DNA: TGTGCCAGCAGCCAAGGCCCGGCCCTAGCGGCGTACTTC
J: TRBJ1-2; V: TRBV7-9; D: NA; size: NA; CDR3: CASSLLGGASNYGYTF; DNA: TGTGCCAGCAGCTTACTTGGGGGCGCTTCTAACTATGGCTACACCTTC
J: TRBJ1-1; V: TRBV7-3; D: NA; size: NA; CDR3: CASSLRRGENEAFF; DNA: TGTGCCAGCAGCCTTCGGAGGGGGGAGAATGAAGCTTTCTTT
J: TRBJ1-2; V: TRBV9; D: NA; size: few; CDR3: CASSREGFYGYTF; DNA: TGTGCCAGCAGCCGGGAGGGATTCTATGGCTACACCTTC
J: TRBJ2-7; V: TRBV5-1; D: TRBD1; size: NA; CDR3: CASSLGPPGQSYEQYF; DNA: TGCGCCAGCAGCTTGGGGCCCCCGGGACAGTCCTACGAGCAGTACTTC